This is a list of T cell receptor beta chains from one sample in a study of CD8 T cells in Susac syndrome. Using its own MiXCR run on the immunoSEQ multiplex PCR reads, TCRdb lists one record per CDR3 protein. The sample records approximately 300,000 distinct CDR3 sequences, 85% being singletons. Sequenced material: CD8+ T cells from PBMCs. These TCRs come from a human donor with multiple sclerosis. Both conserved end residues are part of each CDR3. D genes are given only for firm matches. Size is omitted from some rows. Given values are once, few, many or a class for expanded clones.

D gene	V gene	clone size	J gene	CDR3 DNA	CDR3 protein
.	TRBV28	.	TRBJ1-5	TGTGCCAGCAGTCCGAGACTATCTAGCAATCAGCCCCAGCATTTT	CASSPRLSSNQPQHF
TRBD1	TRBV29-1	.	TRBJ1-2	TGCAGCGTTGAATCAGCACAGGGGGCCTATGGCTACACCTTC	CSVESAQGAYGYTF
.	TRBV6-2/TRBV6-3	.	TRBJ2-1	TGTGCCAGCAGTTACTCGGCCAGTGGGAACGTCTATGAGCAGTTCTTC	CASSYSASGNVYEQFF
TRBD1	TRBV7-9	few	TRBJ2-7	TGTGCCAGCAGCTTAGCCGGACAGGGTTCATACGAGCAGTACTTC	CASSLAGQGSYEQYF
TRBD2	TRBV13	few	TRBJ2-2	TGTGCCAGCAGCCCGAGGGGACTAGCCGGGGAGCTGTTTTTT	CASSPRGLAGELFF
TRBD2	TRBV6-5	.	TRBJ2-7	TGTGCCAGCAGTTACTCGTTTCTAGCGGCCCACAGCTCCTACGAGCAGTACTTC	CASSYSFLAAHSSYEQYF
.	TRBV4-3	.	TRBJ2-1	TGCGCCAGCAGCCTATTACTAGCCAGGGAGACGGTTGATGAGCAGTTCTTC	CASSLLLARETVDEQFF
TRBD1	TRBV19	.	TRBJ2-2	TGTGCCAGTAGTTGGGGACAGGGGGCCACCGGGGAGCTGTTTTTT	CASSWGQGATGELFF
.	TRBV6-5	.	TRBJ2-2	TGTGCCAGCAGTTATTCCAATCCAGGGTACACCGGGGAGCTGTTTTTT	CASSYSNPGYTGELFF
TRBD1	TRBV3-1	.	TRBJ1-1	TGTGCCAGCAGGGCACTCCTCGGGACAGGGGACGACACTGAAGCTTTCTTT	CASRALLGTGDDTEAFF
.	TRBV5-1	.	TRBJ1-1	TGCGCCAGCAGCCTGGCAAGGGACGTGAACACTGAAGCTTTCTTT	CASSLARDVNTEAFF
.	TRBV1	.	TRBJ2-7	TGCACCAGCACCGGGTCGCAAGGGTACGAGCAGTACTTC	CTSTGSQGYEQYF
.	TRBV24-1	.	TRBJ1-1	TGTGCCACCATGGAGGGGCTTAACACTGAAGCTTTCTTT	CATMEGLNTEAFF
TRBD1	TRBV28	.	TRBJ1-2	TGTGCCAGCGTGGACGGGACAGGGTTGTATGGCTACACCTTC	CASVDGTGLYGYTF
.	TRBV7-2	.	TRBJ1-4	TGTGCCAGCAGCTTATCGGGCCGGGGAGAAAAACTGTTTTTT	CASSLSGRGEKLFF
.	TRBV20-1	.	TRBJ1-4	TGCAGTGCTAGCCCGGTGGAACAGGGCGCCGTTGAAAAACTGTTTTTT	CSASPVEQGAVEKLFF
.	TRBV5-4	.	TRBJ2-2	TGTGCCAGCAGCTTGGCAGGGGAATACACCGGGGAGCTGTTTTTT	CASSLAGEYTGELFF
.	TRBV19	.	TRBJ2-7	TGTGCCAGTAGTATATTTGGGGGAGAAGCAGCCTACGAGCAGTACTTC	CASSIFGGEAAYEQYF
.	TRBV7-9	.	TRBJ1-1	TGTGCCAGCAGCTTAGCAGCTGAGAACACTGAAGCTTTCTTT	CASSLAAENTEAFF